This T cell receptor (beta chain) is from a study of shared clonotypes between healthy human individuals. Study-wide findings and caveats: Owing to a small donor count, the genetic and exposure-history diversity represented was limited.

The CDR3 has 14 residues. V gave up 8 bases and J gave up 2 bases; unmatched junction bases: 8. Germline-derived CDR1 and CDR2 are MDHEN and SYDVKM. Sequenced by immunoSEQ multiplex PCR; TCRdb stores in-frame clones only, minus some. Among around 200,000 clones listed, approximately 92% were seen once. As regards this clone: Its antigen is not known.

The sequenced material came from naive CD4+ T cells sorted from blood. Subset defined: CD45RA+ positively selected. The chain joins TRBV28 to TRBJ2-7; 8 positions agree with TRBD1. The clonotype originates from a woman aged 25 to 39 in good health. CDR3: CASGGQGLPYEQYF. The CDR3 DNA reads as TGTGCCAGCGGAGGACAGGGTTTGCCCTACGAGCAGTACTTC.